The 8 T cell receptor beta chains in this list originate from one sample, sequenced in a study of blood T cells in healthy people across ages. Using a J-beta primer mix together with a sample-barcoded 5' primer, a second PCR was run for about 6 to 11 cycles. A single record per CDR3 protein comes from TCRdb applying MiXCR to the 5' RACE reads. The data hold roughly 1.9 million distinct CDR3 sequences, with approximately 40% observed a single time. The material sequenced was blood. The source is a human donor in good health.

V and J are TRBV12-5 and TRBJ1-2, with a weak D call TRBD1 (5 bases). CDR1 and CDR2 (germline): LGHNT, FRNRAP. Trimming removed 1 base from V and 7 bases from J, with 13 bases in between. CDR3 length: 14 residues. The CDR3 spells CASGLGTHQGGYTF. DNA for the CDR3: TGTGCTAGTGGTTTGGGAACCCATCAGGGTGGCTACACCTTC.

The chain joins TRBV5-1 to TRBJ1-1, with TRBD1 as a possible D gene (6 bases). The germline V and J ends were trimmed by 3 bases and 3 bases, with 12 bases remaining between them. Germline CDR1 reads SGHRS; CDR2 reads YFSETQ. The CDR3 spans 14 residues. The CDR3 DNA reads TGCGCCAGCAGCTCGGGGGGCATGGACACTGAAGCTTTCTTT. This translates into CASSSGGMDTEAFF.

The chain recombines TRBV7-9 with TRBJ1-1; 7 bases match TRBD1. The CDR3 has 16 residues. The J segment lost 4 bases and the V segment lost 5 bases, leaving 13 bases of the junction unmatched. Germline V gene sequence: CDR1 SEHNR, CDR2 FQNEAQ (reference sequence). CDR3 nucleotide sequence: TGTGCCAGCAGCCTTAGGACAGGTTCGGTTATCACTGAAGCTTTCTTT. It codes for CASSLRTGSVITEAFF.

This chain connects TRBV29-1 to TRBJ1-2, with unresolved D. The length of the CDR3 is 12 residues. Trimming pared 4 bases from V and 5 bases from J, leaving 11 bases between. Germline CDR1 is SQVTM and CDR2 is ANQGSEA. The CDR3 DNA reads as TGCAGCGTTGTCCCAGGACGGTATGGCTACACCTTC. It translates to CSVVPGRYGYTF.

This clonotype was observed a handful of times. The chain employs TRBV7-2 and TRBJ2-1, with 14 bases lining up with TRBD2. CDR1 SGHTA and CDR2 FQGNSA come from the germline V gene. V lost 2 bases, J lost 8 bases, and 5 bases stayed unmatched. CDR3 length: 16 residues. The CDR3 loop reads CASSLLGLAGGYEQFF. The CDR3 region has the DNA TGTGCCAGCAGCTTACTAGGACTAGCGGGGGGCTATGAGCAGTTCTTC. Full variable domain (rest looked up from reference TRBV7-2 and TRBJ2-1): GAGVSQSPSNKVTEKGKDVELRCDPISGHTALYWYRQSLGQGLEFLIYFQGNSAPDKSGLPSDRFSAERTGGSVSTLTIQRTQQEDSAVYLCASSLLGLAGGYEQFFGPGTRLTVL.

This rearrangement joins TRBV27 to TRBJ2-3; D is uncertain. The CDR3 spans 16 residues. V lost 7 bases, J lost 2 bases, and 19 bases lay in between. Germline CDR1 and CDR2: MNHEY and SMNVEV (reference sequence). The CDR3 reads CASNELGYGDTDTQYF. The CDR3 DNA sequence: TGTGCCAGCAACGAGCTGGGGTACGGAGACACAGATACGCAGTATTTT.

This clonotype occurred a few times. The V and J genes are TRBV7-2 and TRBJ1-2; TRBD1 might be the D (5 bases). Germline V gives CDR1 SGHTA, CDR2 FQGNSA. The V gene lost 0 bases and the J gene lost 4 bases, with 12 bases spanning the gap. This CDR3 is built from 15 residues. CDR3 in amino acids: CASSLAGAGSYGYTF. CDR3 nucleotides: TGTGCCAGCAGCTTAGCAGGGGCGGGGTCCTATGGCTACACCTTC.

The chain joins TRBV6-1 to TRBJ2-1; tentative D call: TRBD2 (5 bases). This CDR3 comprises 15 residues. V dropped 0 bases and J dropped 8 bases, with 14 bases sitting between them. In germline, CDR1 is MNHNS, CDR2 SASEGT. CDR3 coding DNA: TGTGCCAGCAGTGAAGCGGACTTATCGCACTATGAGCAGTTCTTC. It yields the protein CASSEADLSHYEQFF.